This passage covers 23 T cell receptor beta chains from one sample sequenced in a study of beta chain features in type 1 diabetes. Findings and limits, study-wide: Significant though moderate, a shortening of TCRB CDR3s appeared in all four CD4+ subsets of Type 1 diabetes patients.

These receptors are not linked to any known antigen. The sequenced template was cDNA made from the entire isolated RNA. TCRdb keeps only in-frame clones here, not all; method: immunoSEQ multiplex PCR. This table has 150,000 to 200,000 clones, roughly 9% appearing once. The specimen sequenced was central memory CD4+ T cells from blood. The receptors here all came from a woman aged 25 to 39 with type 1 diabetes.

This clone was recorded a few times. The gene calls are TRBV7-9 and TRBJ2-3; no clear D. V was pared by 5 bases and J by 7 bases, with 10 bases between. The CDR3 is 12 residues long. Germline-derived CDR1 and CDR2 are SEHNR and FQNEAQ (reference sequence). The CDR3: CASSQEDNTQYF. The DNA for the CDR3 is TGTGCCAGCAGCCAAGAGGATAATACGCAGTATTTT.

The rearrangement links TRBV28 to TRBJ1-2, with TRBD1 matching over 9 bases. From germline, CDR1 is MDHEN and CDR2 SYDVKM. The V and J ends lost 5 bases and 11 bases, in that order; junction bases with no gene match: 15. The CDR3 extends over 15 amino acids. CDR3 amino acids: CASSPPSGTGPTYTF. The CDR3 bases are TGTGCCAGCAGTCCACCATCAGGGACAGGGCCGACATACACCTTC.

This chain links TRBV28 with TRBJ1-2, with TRBD1 identical over 9 bases. V shed 7 bases, J shed 4 bases, and the junction held 7 bases outside the gene matches. Germline lookup yields CDR1 MDHEN and CDR2 SYDVKM. CDR3 size: 14 residues. The CDR3 reads CASNTGGEVYGYTF. CDR3 nucleotides: TGTGCCAGCAACACAGGGGGCGAGGTCTATGGCTACACCTTC.

The gene calls are TRBV30 and TRBJ1-1; D ambiguous. This CDR3 has 13 residues. Germline CDR1 reads GTSNPN; CDR2 reads SVGIG (reference sequence). With 0 bases removed from V and 3 bases from J, the gap between germline ends came to 8 bases. The CDR3 is CAWSVHGDTEAFF. The CDR3 bases are TGTGCCTGGAGTGTACACGGGGACACTGAAGCTTTCTTT.

This clone has just a few counts. J is TRBJ2-7 and V is TRBV11-2; no definite D call. Germline V gene lookup returns CDR1 SGHAT and CDR2 FQNNGV. V was trimmed by 6 bases and J by 10 bases, leaving 13 bases between them. The CDR3 is 11 amino acids. The CDR3 protein is CASRRAERQYF. The CDR3 DNA sequence: TGTGCCAGCAGACGCGCGGAGCGACAGTACTTC.

In its sample, this clone was seen a few times. This chain uses TRBV7-2 with TRBJ2-1, with 7 nucleotides matching TRBD1. This CDR3 is 15 amino acids long. Germline CDR1 is SGHTA and CDR2 is FQGNSA. The junction had 3 bases not matched to a gene; V was cut back by 1 base and J by 3 bases. The CDR3 reads CASSLDGTDYNEQFF. The CDR3 coding sequence is TGTGCCAGCAGCTTAGACGGGACAGACTACAATGAGCAGTTCTTC. The full variable domain, completed using reference TRBV7-2 and TRBJ2-1, is GAGVSQSPSNKVTEKGKDVELRCDPISGHTALYWYRQSLGQGLEFLIYFQGNSAPDKSGLPSDRFSAERTGGSVSTLTIQRTQQEDSAVYLCASSLDGTDYNEQFFGPGTRLTVL.

The V call is TRBV18, the J call TRBJ2-3; the D gene is possibly TRBD2 (6 bases). V lost 6 bases and J 4 bases, leaving 14 bases between the germline ends. The CDR3 totals 14 residues. Germline CDR1 is KGHSH and CDR2 is LQKENI. DNA for the CDR3: TGTGCCAGCTCTCCGGGAGCTGAGGCAGATACGCAGTATTTT. It is translated as CASSPGAEADTQYF.

Comments on this clone: An end of the junction differs from the germline gene, which may be a read error. The rearrangement uses TRBV4-2 and TRBJ2-1, with 8 bases lining up with TRBD2. The CDR3 extends over 11 amino acids. Germline CDR1 and CDR2: LGHNA and YNFKEQ. CDR3 in amino acids: CASSLEGLGVF. DNA for the CDR3: TGTGCCAGCAGCTTGGAGGGACTAGGTGTCTTC.

The gene calls are TRBV5-1 and TRBJ1-1; D might be TRBD1 (6 bases). This CDR3 comprises 14 residues. CDR1 is SGHRS, CDR2 YFSETQ, per germline. Trimming left V 8 bases short and J 4 bases short, with 18 bases between. CDR3 bases: TGCGCCAGTATGAAGGGGGATATAAGCACTGAAGCTTTCTTT. This translates into CASMKGDISTEAFF.

The gene calls are TRBV5-1 and TRBJ1-1; D perhaps matches TRBD1 (5 bases). V was pared by 5 bases and J by 11 bases, with 19 bases between. Germline CDR1 is SGHRS and CDR2 is YFSETQ. The CDR3 covers 13 residues. The chain's CDR3 is CASRTGTLEGAFF. CDR3 DNA: TGCGCCAGCAGAACCGGGACTCTCGAAGGGGCTTTCTTT.

This clone was counted only a few times. The identical CDR3 is also encoded by other nucleotide sequences in the sample. This rearrangement joins TRBV30 to TRBJ2-1, with a possible D match to TRBD2 (5 bases). The ends were cut back, 2 bases at V and 0 bases at J, with 8 bases in the middle. The CDR3 has 14 amino acids. The germline V gene encodes CDR1 GTSNPN and CDR2 SVGIG (reference sequence). CDR3 DNA: TGTGCCTGGAGTCTAAGCGGCTCCTACAATGAGCAGTTCTTC. This translates into CAWSLSGSYNEQFF. Variable domain in full (rest from reference TRBV30 and TRBJ2-1): SQTIHQWPATLVQPVGSPLSLECTVEGTSNPNLYWYRQAAGRGLQLLFYSVGIGQISSEVPQNLSASRPQDRQFILSSKKLLLSDSGFYLCAWSLSGSYNEQFFGPGTRLTVL.

The table lists this clone with a few counts. The V call is TRBV28, the J call TRBJ1-2; TRBD1 agrees at 7 bases. The CDR3 extends over 15 amino acids. Per the germline V gene, CDR1 is MDHEN and CDR2 is SYDVKM. The V and J ends lost 8 bases and 0 bases, in that order; junction bases with no gene match: 9. DNA of the CDR3: TGTGCCAGCCGATTCCCCGGACAGGCTAACTATGGCTACACCTTC. Translation: CASRFPGQANYGYTF.

A few counts support this clone. The chain employs TRBV5-1 and TRBJ2-1; the match to TRBD1 covers 8 bases. Trimming cost V 2 bases and J 10 bases; bases outside gene matches: 17. The CDR3 covers 17 residues. Germline V gene data show CDR1 as SGHRS and CDR2 as YFSETQ. CDR3: CASSFGDRIDVVPEQFF. The CDR3, as DNA: TGCGCCAGCAGCTTCGGGGACAGGATAGATGTGGTACCCGAGCAGTTCTTC.

This chain links TRBV7-2 with TRBJ1-1; TRBD1 agrees at 9 bases. The J segment lost 6 bases and the V segment lost 5 bases, leaving 10 bases of the junction unmatched. This CDR3 has 15 residues. Germline CDR1 is SGHTA and CDR2 is FQGNSA. CDR3 nucleotide sequence: TGTGCCAGCAGCCGCCGTACAGGGGGCATAGCTGAAGCTTTCTTT. It is translated as CASSRRTGGIAEAFF.

The chain couples TRBV11-3 to TRBJ2-3; 8 nucleotides line up with TRBD2. CDR1 is SGHNT and CDR2 is YENEEA in the germline V gene. The CDR3 has 16 amino acids. V lost 4 bases, J lost 1 base, and 7 bases stayed unmatched. The CDR3 spells CASSWIGGGRTDTQYF. The CDR3 DNA is TGTGCCAGCAGCTGGATCGGGGGGGGACGCACAGATACGCAGTATTTT.

This clone was recorded a few times. V gene TRBV18 combines with J gene TRBJ2-3, with D unclear. Germline CDR1 KGHSH, CDR2 LQKENI. V lost 6 bases to trimming and J lost 6 bases, with 19 bases between them. CDR3 length: 15 amino acids. DNA for the CDR3: TGTGCCAGCTCCCCCGGGTCCTCGCCTTTGGATACGCAGTATTTT. As protein: CASSPGSSPLDTQYF.

This clone was seen repeatedly, ten times or more. V usage is TRBV5-4 and J usage is TRBJ2-1; 11 positions agree with TRBD2. CDR3 length: 15 residues. Trimming cost V 0 bases and J 13 bases; bases outside gene matches: 9. CDR1 is SGHNT and CDR2 is YYREEE in the germline V gene (reference sequence). The CDR3 DNA follows: TGTGCCAGCAGCTTGGGACTAGCGGGAACTAAGGGACAGTTCTTC. Translated: CASSLGLAGTKGQFF.

CDR3 region: CASSLQAGGAAEAFF. Here the CDR3 DNA reads TGTGCCAGCAGTTTACAGGCAGGGGGCGCGGCTGAAGCTTTCTTT. The rearrangement links TRBV28 to TRBJ1-1, with 8 bases identical to TRBD1. Germline values: CDR1 MDHEN, CDR2 SYDVKM. J was trimmed by 6 bases and V by 2 bases; bases with no gene match: 8. This CDR3 has 15 residues.

V gene TRBV7-2 combines with J gene TRBJ2-4; D is perhaps TRBD2 (6 bases). V dropped 5 bases and J dropped 9 bases, with 11 bases sitting between them. This CDR3 region has 12 residues. CDR1 SGHTA and CDR2 FQGNSA come from the germline V gene. This CDR3 reads CASSPMRGIQYF. The CDR3 coding sequence is TGTGCCAGCAGCCCCATGCGGGGCATTCAGTACTTC. The variable domain in full, with the rest retrieved from reference TRBV7-2 and TRBJ2-4, is GAGVSQSPSNKVTEKGKDVELRCDPISGHTALYWYRQSLGQGLEFLIYFQGNSAPDKSGLPSDRFSAERTGGSVSTLTIQRTQQEDSAVYLCASSPMRGIQYFGAGTRLSVL.

Comment on this clone: Additional DNA sequences in this sample encode the identical CDR3. This chain uses TRBV5-1 with TRBJ2-3, with a possible D match to TRBD2 (5 bases). The CDR3 spans 14 residues. V was shortened by 0 bases and J by 2 bases, with 7 bases between the two germline ends. CDR1 and CDR2 (germline): SGHRS, YFSETQ. CDR3 sequence (DNA): TGCGCCAGCAGCTTGGGTCTAGCCACAGATACGCAGTATTTT. Its translation: CASSLGLATDTQYF.

The chain recombines TRBV9 with TRBJ1-1; perhaps TRBD1 as D (5 bases). The CDR3 extends over 13 amino acids. The ends were cut back, 4 bases at V and 6 bases at J, with 13 bases in the middle. From germline, CDR1 is SGDLS and CDR2 YYNGEE. The chain's CDR3 is CASSSMDKPEAFF. CDR3 coding DNA: TGTGCCAGCAGCTCGATGGACAAACCTGAAGCTTTCTTT.

V usage is TRBV2 and J usage is TRBJ2-1; D unresolved. Looked up from germline, CDR1 is SNHLY and CDR2 is FYNNEI. The CDR3 is 14 residues long. Trimming shortened V by 3 bases and J by 1 base, and 7 bases separated the two germline ends. This chain's CDR3 is CASSEHGSYNEQFF. CDR3 coding DNA: TGTGCCAGCAGTGAGCACGGGTCCTACAATGAGCAGTTCTTC.

The chain joins TRBV5-1 to TRBJ2-7; 7 bases fit TRBD1. Per the germline V gene, CDR1 is SGHRS and CDR2 is YFSETQ. This CDR3 is built from 14 residues. V was pared by 5 bases and J by 1 base, with 6 bases of the junction left unmatched. The CDR3 here is CASRSGTESYEQYF. The CDR3 nucleotides read TGCGCCAGCAGATCCGGGACAGAGTCCTACGAGCAGTACTTC.